Below are 9 T cell receptor beta chains sequenced from a single sample in a study of T cells after yellow fever vaccination. TCRdb analysed the 5' RACE reads with MiXCR anew, one entry per CDR3 protein. The sample holds roughly 190,000 distinct CDR3 sequences, about 11% seen once. The sequenced sample was CD8+ T cells sorted from PBMCs, obtained 15 days after the yellow fever booster vaccination. Receptors originate from a man in his late teens or twenties who received the YFV17D yellow fever vaccine.

The sample holds many counts of this clonotype. The gene calls are TRBV11-2 and TRBJ2-1; 7 positions agree with TRBD2. J was trimmed by 7 bases and V by 5 bases; bases with no gene match: 14. In germline, CDR1 is SGHAT, CDR2 FQNNGV. The CDR3 runs 16 residues. The CDR3 here is CASSRPSSGLSNEQFF. The CDR3, as DNA: TGTGCCAGCAGCCGTCCCTCTAGCGGATTAAGTAATGAGCAGTTCTTC.

This chain links TRBV7-2 with TRBJ1-5; D not resolved. The CDR3 has 16 amino acids. V was cut by 2 bases and J by 6 bases, with 17 bases left in between. Germline-derived CDR1 and CDR2 are SGHTA and FQGNSA. The CDR3 DNA reads as TGTGCCAGCAGCTTAAGGCTTGGGGTTAGGAGTCAGCCCCAGCATTTT. Its translation: CASSLRLGVRSQPQHF.

This clonotype has ten or more counts. The rearrangement links TRBV18 to TRBJ2-1; tentative D call: TRBD2 (7 bases). The CDR3 covers 16 residues. The germline V and J ends were trimmed by 3 bases and 5 bases, with 17 bases remaining between them. Germline CDR1 reads KGHSH; CDR2 reads LQKENI. CDR3 DNA: TGTGCCAGCTCACCCGAAGGGGGGGGCAGGGACAATGAGCAGTTCTTC. It translates to CASSPEGGGRDNEQFF.

CDR3 sequence: CASTSRGIVNTEAFF. In DNA, the CDR3 is TGTGCCAGCACCTCGAGGGGCATCGTGAACACTGAAGCTTTCTTT. The V gene is TRBV7-9, the J gene TRBJ1-1; D might be TRBD1 (5 bases). Germline assignment: CDR1 SEHNR and CDR2 FQNEAQ (reference sequence). CDR3 length equals 15 residues. Trimming pared 7 bases from V and 0 bases from J, leaving 15 bases between.

This clonotype was seen a handful of times. The gene calls are TRBV7-9 and TRBJ1-2; TRBD1 is a possible D gene (6 bases). Germline V gene lookup returns CDR1 SEHNR and CDR2 FQNEAQ (reference sequence). The CDR3 is 16 residues long. V was shortened by 5 bases and J by 0 bases, with 16 bases between the two germline ends. DNA of the CDR3: TGTGCCAGCAGCCGGCCAACAGGGCCGGCTAACTATGGCTACACCTTC. Amino acid sequence: CASSRPTGPANYGYTF.

This clonotype was counted a few times. The chain employs TRBV4-3 and TRBJ1-2, with no clear D. The germline V gene has CDR1 LGHNA and CDR2 YSLEER. This CDR3 comprises 15 residues. The V end lost 5 bases, the J end lost 1 base, and 14 bases lay between the germline ends. CDR3 residues: CASSVRLESNYGYTF. In DNA, the CDR3 is TGCGCCAGCAGCGTTCGACTCGAGAGTAACTATGGCTACACCTTC.

This clonotype was seen ten or more times. The chain joins TRBV24-1 to TRBJ2-1, with 8 positions matching TRBD2. The V gene's germline CDR1 is KGHDR and CDR2 SFDVKD. Trimming took 0 bases from V and 3 from J; bases not matched to a gene: 3. The CDR3 is 16 residues long. The CDR3: CATSDLTSGLYNEQFF. The CDR3 region has the DNA TGTGCCACCAGTGATTTGACTAGCGGACTCTACAATGAGCAGTTCTTC.

This clonotype has at least ten counts. The chain uses TRBV7-9 and TRBJ2-3; D is unresolved. Trimming took off 4 bases at V and 1 base at J, with 15 bases between the two ends. The germline V gene encodes CDR1 SEHNR and CDR2 FQNEAQ (reference sequence). The CDR3 has 16 residues. The CDR3 loop is CASSSKQHRGTDTQYF. The CDR3 coding sequence is TGTGCCAGCAGCTCTAAACAGCACCGGGGCACAGATACGCAGTATTTT. Using reference TRBV7-9 and TRBJ2-3 for the parts outside the CDR3, the full variable domain is DTGVSQNPRHKITKRGQNVTFRCDPISEHNRLYWYRQTLGQGPEFLTYFQNEAQLEKSRLLSDRFSAERPKGSFSTLEIQRTEQGDSAMYLCASSSKQHRGTDTQYFGPGTRLTVL.

This clonotype was counted a few times. J is TRBJ2-7 and V is TRBV4-1, with D possibly TRBD1 on 7 matching bases. The V end lost 1 base, the J end lost 4 bases, and 32 bases lay between the germline ends. The germline V gene has CDR1 MGHRA and CDR2 YSYEKL. This CDR3 is built from 21 residues. CDR3 DNA: TGCGCCAGCAGCCAAGCGGGGGTAACACTGCAGGCCGGGACAGTCCCTTACGAGCAGTACTTC. This codes for CASSQAGVTLQAGTVPYEQYF.